Sequencing of this T cell receptor beta chain was carried out in a study of CD8+CD57+ T cells in acquired aplastic anemia. Study-wide points: Statistical testing detected no significant gap in CD8+ Simpson's diversity between patients and controls. Patients and controls shared twenty-nine CD8+ CDR3 sequences, highly expressed in patients.

This clonotype was observed a handful of times. The antigen is undetermined. The TCR beta profiling, which covered VDJ combination and CDR3 sequence, was carried out using genomic DNA as the template. TCRdb re-analysed the reads in MiXCR, keeping a single row per CDR3 protein. The sample yields 190,000 or so distinct CDR3 sequences, 61% seen once. Input material: sorted CD4+, CD8+, or CD8+CD57+ T cells (not recorded which) from PBMCs. This receptor was taken from a human donor in good health.

This CDR3 is CASSFQGAYGYTF. CDR3 bases: TGTGCCAGCAGTTTCCAGGGGGCGTACGGCTACACCTTC. This chain uses TRBV27 with TRBJ1-2; 8 positions match TRBD1. CDR3 length: 13 residues. Germline V CDR1 and CDR2: MNHEY, SMNVEV (reference sequence). Losses at the gene ends were 3 bases for V and 8 bases for J; bases not matched to a gene: 5.